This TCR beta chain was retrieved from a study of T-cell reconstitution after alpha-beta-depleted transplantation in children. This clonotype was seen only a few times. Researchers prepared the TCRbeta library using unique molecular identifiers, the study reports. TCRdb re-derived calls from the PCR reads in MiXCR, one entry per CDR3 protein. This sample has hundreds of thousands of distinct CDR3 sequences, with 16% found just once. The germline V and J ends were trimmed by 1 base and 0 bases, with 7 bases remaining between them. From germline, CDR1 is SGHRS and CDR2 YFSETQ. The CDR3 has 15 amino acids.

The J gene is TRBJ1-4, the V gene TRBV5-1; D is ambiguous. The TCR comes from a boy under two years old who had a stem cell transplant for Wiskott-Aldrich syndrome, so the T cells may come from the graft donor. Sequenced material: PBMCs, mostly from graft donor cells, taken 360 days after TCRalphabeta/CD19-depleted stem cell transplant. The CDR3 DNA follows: TGCGCCAGCAGCTTGCGGGGATCAACTAATGAAAAACTGTTTTTT. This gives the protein CASSLRGSTNEKLFF.